This T cell receptor beta chain is from a study of blood T cell repertoires in COVID-19. Study overall: From T cells, B-cell-depleted T cells, or PBMCs came the material, which was cDNA or gDNA.

The CDR3 is 13 amino acids. Per the germline V gene, CDR1 is SGHRS and CDR2 is YFSETQ. Note on this clone: The germline gene is not matched at one end of the junction; a read error may be the cause.

Sequenced by immunoSEQ multiplex PCR; TCRdb stores in-frame clones only, minus some. The table has about 190,000 clones, around 80% seen once. The source is a woman of 80 years or more with active or convalescent COVID-19. The sample taken for sequencing was peripheral blood. V is TRBV5-1 and J is TRBJ2-3; D ambiguous. The CDR3 coding sequence is TGCGCCAGCAGCTTGGCGGTCGAGGAAAGCCCTACTTTT. This sequence encodes CASSLAVEESPTF.